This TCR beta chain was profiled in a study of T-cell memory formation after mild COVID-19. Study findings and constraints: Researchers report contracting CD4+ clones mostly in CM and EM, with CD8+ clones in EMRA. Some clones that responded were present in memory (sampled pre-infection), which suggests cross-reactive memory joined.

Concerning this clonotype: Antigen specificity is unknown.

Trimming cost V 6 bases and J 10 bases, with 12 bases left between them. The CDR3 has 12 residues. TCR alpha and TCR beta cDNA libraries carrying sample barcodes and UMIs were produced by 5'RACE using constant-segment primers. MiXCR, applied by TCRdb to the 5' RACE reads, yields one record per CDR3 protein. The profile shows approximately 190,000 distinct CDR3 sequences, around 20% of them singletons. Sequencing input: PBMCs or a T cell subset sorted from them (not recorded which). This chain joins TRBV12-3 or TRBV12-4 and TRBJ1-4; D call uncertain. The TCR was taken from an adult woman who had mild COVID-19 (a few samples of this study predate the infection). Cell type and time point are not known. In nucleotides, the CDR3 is TGTGCCAGCAGCCGCACCCTGGGAAAACTGTTTTTT. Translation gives CASSRTLGKLFF.